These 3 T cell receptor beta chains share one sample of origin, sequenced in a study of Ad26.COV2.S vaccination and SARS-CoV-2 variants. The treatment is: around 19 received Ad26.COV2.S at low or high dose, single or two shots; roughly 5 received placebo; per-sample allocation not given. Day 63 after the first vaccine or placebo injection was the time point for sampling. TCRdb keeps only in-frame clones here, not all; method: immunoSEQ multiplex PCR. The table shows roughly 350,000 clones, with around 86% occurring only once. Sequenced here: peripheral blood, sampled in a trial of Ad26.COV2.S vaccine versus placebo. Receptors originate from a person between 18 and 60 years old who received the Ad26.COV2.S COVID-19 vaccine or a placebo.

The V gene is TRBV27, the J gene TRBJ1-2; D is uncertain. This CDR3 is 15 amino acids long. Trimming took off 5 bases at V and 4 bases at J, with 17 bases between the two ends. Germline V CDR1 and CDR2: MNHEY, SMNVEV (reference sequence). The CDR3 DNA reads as TGTGCCAGCAGTCCTTTTCTCCAGGAGGCCTATGGCTACACCTTC. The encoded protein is CASSPFLQEAYGYTF.

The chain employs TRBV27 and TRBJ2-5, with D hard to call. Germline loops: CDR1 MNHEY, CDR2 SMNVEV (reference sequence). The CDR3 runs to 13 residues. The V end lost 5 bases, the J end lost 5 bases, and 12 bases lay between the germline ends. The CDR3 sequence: CASSAGSQETQYF. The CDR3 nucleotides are TGTGCCAGCAGTGCCGGATCGCAGGAGACCCAGTACTTC.

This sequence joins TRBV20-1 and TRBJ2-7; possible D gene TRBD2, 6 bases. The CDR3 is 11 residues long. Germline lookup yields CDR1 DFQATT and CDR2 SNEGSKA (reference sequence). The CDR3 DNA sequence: TGCAGCCTCGGGGGCTCCTACGAGCAGTACTTC. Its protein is CSLGGSYEQYF.